This T cell receptor beta chain was recovered during a study of OX40 agonist ivuxolimab in advanced cancers. Findings and limits, study-wide: Low normalized T-cell clonal expansion was also seen in some nonresponders. At 0.1 to 3.0 mg/kg and by week 6, CD4+ and CD8+ T cells in the blood had expanded clonally.

Remarks on this clone: The antigen remains undetermined. At one boundary the junction diverges from the germline segment, which might be a read error.

Generated by immunoSEQ multiplex PCR, the TCRdb table keeps only in-frame clones and is missing some. Of 60,000 to 65,000 clones listed, 92% are singletons. Sequenced here: CD4+ or CD8+ T cells sorted from blood, sampled in a trial of the OX40 agonist ivuxolimab. This clonotype was obtained from an adult with an advanced solid tumor such as melanoma, head and neck, liver or kidney cancer.

DNA for the CDR3: TGTGCCAGCAAGCCTTCGGATAGTAGAGGTTCTAGTTTT. This gives the protein CASKPSDSRGSSF. This rearrangement joins TRBV2 to TRBJ1-1; no clear D gene. The V gene's germline CDR1 is SNHLY and CDR2 FYNNEI. The CDR3 runs to 13 residues.